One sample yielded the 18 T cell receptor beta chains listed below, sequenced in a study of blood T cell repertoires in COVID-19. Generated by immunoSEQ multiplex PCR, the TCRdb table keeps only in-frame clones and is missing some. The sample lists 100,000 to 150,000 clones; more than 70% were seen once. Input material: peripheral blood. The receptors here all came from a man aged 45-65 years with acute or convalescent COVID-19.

The CDR3 DNA sequence: TGTGCTAGGGGTCCCACAGATCAGGGCTACACCTTC. Translating it yields CARGPTDQGYTF. The chain recombines TRBV12-5 with TRBJ1-2; D gene ambiguous. V was clipped by 9 bases and J by 8 bases, with 16 bases between them. Per germline, CDR1 LGHNT and CDR2 FRNRAP. This CDR3 is 12 amino acids long.

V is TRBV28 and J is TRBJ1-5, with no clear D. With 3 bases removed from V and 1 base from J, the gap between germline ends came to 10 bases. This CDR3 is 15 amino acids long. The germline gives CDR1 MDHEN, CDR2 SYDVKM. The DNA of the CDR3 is TGTGCCAGCAGTTTCTCGGGTCCGAGCAATCAGCCCCAGCATTTT. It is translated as CASSFSGPSNQPQHF.

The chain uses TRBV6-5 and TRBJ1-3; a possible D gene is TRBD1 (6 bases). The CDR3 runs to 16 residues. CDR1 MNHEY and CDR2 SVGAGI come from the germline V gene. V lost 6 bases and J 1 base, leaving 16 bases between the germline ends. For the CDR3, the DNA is TGTGCCAGCAGATACAACAGGGTTGCATCTGGAAACACCATATATTTT. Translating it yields CASRYNRVASGNTIYF.

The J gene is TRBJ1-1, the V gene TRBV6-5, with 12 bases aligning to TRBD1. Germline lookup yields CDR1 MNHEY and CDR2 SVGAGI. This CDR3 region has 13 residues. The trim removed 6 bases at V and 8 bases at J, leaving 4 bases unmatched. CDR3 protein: CASRWDRGQEAFF. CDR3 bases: TGTGCCAGCAGATGGGACAGGGGGCAAGAAGCTTTCTTT.

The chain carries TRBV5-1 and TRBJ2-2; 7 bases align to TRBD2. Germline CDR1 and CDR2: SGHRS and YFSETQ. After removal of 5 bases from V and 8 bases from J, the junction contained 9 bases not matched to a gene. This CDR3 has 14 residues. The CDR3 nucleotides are TGCGCCAGCAGATTTCTAGCGGCAATGGGGGAGCTGTTTTTT. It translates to CASRFLAAMGELFF.

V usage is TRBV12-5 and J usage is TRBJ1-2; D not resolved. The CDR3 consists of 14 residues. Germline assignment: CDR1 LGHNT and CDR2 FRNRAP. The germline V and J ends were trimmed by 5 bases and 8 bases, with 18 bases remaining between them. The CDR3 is CASGRTSVTGGYTF. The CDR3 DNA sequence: TGTGCTAGTGGTCGGACTTCCGTGACGGGCGGCTACACCTTC. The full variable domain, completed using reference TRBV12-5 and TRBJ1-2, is DARVTQTPRHKVTEMGQEVTMRCQPILGHNTVFWYRQTMMQGLELLAYFRNRAPLDDSGMPKDRFSAEMPDATLATLKIQPSEPRDSAVYFCASGRTSVTGGYTFGSGTRLTVV.

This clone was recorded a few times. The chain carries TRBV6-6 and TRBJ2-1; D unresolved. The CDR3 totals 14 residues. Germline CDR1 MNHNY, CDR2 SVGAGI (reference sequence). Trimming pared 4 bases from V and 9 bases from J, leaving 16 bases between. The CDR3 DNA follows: TGTGCCAGCAGTTTCCATCCCCCCGGTGGTGAGCAGTTCTTC. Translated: CASSFHPPGGEQFF.

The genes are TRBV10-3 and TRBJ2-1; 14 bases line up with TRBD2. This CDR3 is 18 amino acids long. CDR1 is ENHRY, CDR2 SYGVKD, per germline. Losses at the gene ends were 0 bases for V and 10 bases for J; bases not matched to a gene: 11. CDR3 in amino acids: CAISESRDRLAGGREQFF. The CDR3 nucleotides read TGTGCCATCAGTGAGTCGAGGGATCGACTAGCGGGAGGGCGGGAGCAGTTCTTC.

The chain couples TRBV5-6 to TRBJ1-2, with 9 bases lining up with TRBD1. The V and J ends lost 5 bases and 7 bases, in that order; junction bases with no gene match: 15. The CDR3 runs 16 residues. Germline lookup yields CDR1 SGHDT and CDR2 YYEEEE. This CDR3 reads CASRNRVTGTGSGYTF. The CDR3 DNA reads TGTGCCAGCAGAAACCGGGTCACCGGGACAGGGAGTGGCTACACCTTC.

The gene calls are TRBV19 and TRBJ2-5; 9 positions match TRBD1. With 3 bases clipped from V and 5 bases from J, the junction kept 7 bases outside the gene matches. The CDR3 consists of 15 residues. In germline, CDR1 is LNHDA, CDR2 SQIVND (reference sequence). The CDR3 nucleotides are TGTGCCAGTAGTATCCCACAGGGGGCCGAGGAGACCCAGTACTTC. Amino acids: CASSIPQGAEETQYF.

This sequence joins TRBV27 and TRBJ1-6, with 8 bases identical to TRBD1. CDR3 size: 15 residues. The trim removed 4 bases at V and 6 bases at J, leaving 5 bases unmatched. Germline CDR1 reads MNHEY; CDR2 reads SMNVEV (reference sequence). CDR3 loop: CASSSAGGFNSPLHF. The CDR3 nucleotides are TGTGCCAGCAGTTCGGCAGGGGGCTTTAATTCACCCCTCCACTTT.

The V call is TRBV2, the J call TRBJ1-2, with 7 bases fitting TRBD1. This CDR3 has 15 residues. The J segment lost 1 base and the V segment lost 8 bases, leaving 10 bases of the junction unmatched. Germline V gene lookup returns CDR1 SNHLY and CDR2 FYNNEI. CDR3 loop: CASESTGMGNYGYTF. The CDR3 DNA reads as TGTGCCAGCGAGTCGACAGGGATGGGTAACTATGGCTACACCTTC.

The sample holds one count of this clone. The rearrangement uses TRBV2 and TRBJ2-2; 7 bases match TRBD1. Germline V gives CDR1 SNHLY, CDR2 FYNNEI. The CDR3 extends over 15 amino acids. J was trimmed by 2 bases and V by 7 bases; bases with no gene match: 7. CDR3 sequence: CASTDDRVNTGELFF. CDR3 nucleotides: TGTGCCAGCACTGACGACAGGGTTAACACCGGGGAGCTGTTTTTT.

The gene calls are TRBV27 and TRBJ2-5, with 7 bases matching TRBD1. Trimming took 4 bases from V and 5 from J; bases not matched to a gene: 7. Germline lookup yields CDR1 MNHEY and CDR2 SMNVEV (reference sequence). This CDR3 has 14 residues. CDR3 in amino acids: CASSSTSGGETQYF. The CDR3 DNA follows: TGTGCCAGCAGTTCAACCTCAGGGGGTGAGACCCAGTACTTC.

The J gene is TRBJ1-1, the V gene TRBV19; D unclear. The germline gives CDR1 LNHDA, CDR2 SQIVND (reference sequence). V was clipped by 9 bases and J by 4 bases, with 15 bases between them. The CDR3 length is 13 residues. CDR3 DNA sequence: TGTGCCAGCTTTGAACCGTTGAGCACTGAAGCTTTCTTT. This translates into CASFEPLSTEAFF. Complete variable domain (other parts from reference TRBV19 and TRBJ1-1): DGGITQSPKYLFRKEGQNVTLSCEQNLNHDAMYWYRQDPGQGLRLIYYSQIVNDFQKGDIAEGYSVSREKKESFPLTVTSAQKNPTAFYLCASFEPLSTEAFFGQGTRLTVV.

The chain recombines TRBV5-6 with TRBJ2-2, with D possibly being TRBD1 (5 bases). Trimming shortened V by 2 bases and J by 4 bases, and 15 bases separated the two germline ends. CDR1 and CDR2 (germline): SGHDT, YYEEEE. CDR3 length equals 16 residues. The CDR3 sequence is CASSFRRWTSTGELFF. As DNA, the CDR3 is TGTGCCAGCAGCTTCAGACGATGGACATCCACCGGGGAGCTGTTTTTT.

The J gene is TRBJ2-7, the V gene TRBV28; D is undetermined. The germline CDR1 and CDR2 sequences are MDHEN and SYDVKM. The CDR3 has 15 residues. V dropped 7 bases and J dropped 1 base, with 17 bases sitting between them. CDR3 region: CASISPGLLSYEQYF. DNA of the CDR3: TGTGCCAGCATCAGCCCTGGGCTCCTATCCTACGAGCAGTACTTC.

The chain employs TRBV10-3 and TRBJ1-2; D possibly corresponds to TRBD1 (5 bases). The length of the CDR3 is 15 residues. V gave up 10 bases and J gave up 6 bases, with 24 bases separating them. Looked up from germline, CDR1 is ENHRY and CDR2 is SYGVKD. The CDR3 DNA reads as TGTGCCACCCATACGGGGGTTCTGGTTATGGATGGCTACACCTTC. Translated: CATHTGVLVMDGYTF.